The clone carrying this TCR beta chain was seen a few times. What it binds is unknown. Adjacent lung lacking atypia came from at least 2 cm beyond the tumor margin. Clones were read by immunoSEQ multiplex PCR, and TCRdb kept only the in-frame ones, dropping some. Of approximately 1,500 clones detected, 20% to 25% appear once; the ten largest clones hold about 8%. Germline V gene lookup returns CDR1 MNHGY and CDR2 SAAAGT. The ends lost 5 bases at V and 5 bases at J; junction bases unmatched: 8. The CDR3 runs to 15 residues. The data are from a study of T cells in localized non-small cell lung cancer. Whole-study results and caveats: Increased T cell density in blood showed an association with longer overall survival. Tumor samples were not multi-region, leaving intratumor heterogeneity unexcluded. Paired adjacent lung recovered a median around 60 of the top 100 tumor clones.

The TCR was taken from a woman aged 35 to 75 with stage I lung adenocarcinoma. The chain is built from TRBV6-8 and TRBJ2-1; the match to TRBD1 covers 8 bases. Specimen: normal lung tissue next to the tumor, collected before any cancer treatment. The CDR3 nucleotides are TGTGCCAGCAGTCCCAAACGGACAGGGAACAATGAGCAGTTCTTC. Amino acids: CASSPKRTGNNEQFF.